The present entry profiles one T cell receptor (beta chain) with its context. Its specificity is unknown. Splitting the CD4+ cells yielded a CD45RA+ naive subset and a CD45RA-negative memory subset. These data are taken from a study of shared clonotypes between healthy human individuals. General study points: Clonotype sharing across donors was expected to vary with sequencing depth.

Each subset's genomic DNA was shared equally among a number of immunoSEQ plates. Assay used: immunoSEQ multiplex PCR; TCRdb lists only in-frame clones, some missing. This table holds a few million clones, around 90% found once. The receptor comes from a man aged 18 to 29 in good health. Some clones in this sample may be carry-over from other donors' samples. Sequencing used naive CD4+ T cells from PBMCs. Subset specified: CD45RA+ positively selected.

The CDR3 sequence is CASSFGTSGTNYEQYF. For the CDR3, the DNA is TGCGCCAGCAGCTTCGGTACCAGCGGAACTAACTACGAGCAGTACTTC. This chain joins TRBV5-1 and TRBJ2-7, with TRBD2 as a possible D gene (5 bases). The CDR3 consists of 16 residues. Germline CDR1 and CDR2: SGHRS and YFSETQ. The V and J ends lost 2 bases and 3 bases respectively, with 18 bases between them.